These 21 T cell receptor beta chains came from one sample sequenced in a study of regulatory T cells in long-lasting Graves disease. Construction of TCR beta libraries relied on iRepertoire HTBI primers and on Arm-PCR targeting CDR3 regions. TCRdb redid the calling of the multiplex PCR reads with MiXCR, one entry per CDR3 protein. The data hold 400,000 to 600,000 distinct CDR3 sequences, with 20% to 25% observed a single time. Indicated time point: persistent/refractory GD, antithyroid drugs over 5 years with positive TRAb. There was RNA extracted from PBMCs, and the TCR library was made from it. Sequenced here: peripheral blood mononuclear cells (PBMCs), sampled when the disease was refractory, from a patient treated with antithyroid drugs. The receptors originated from a female donor with Graves disease.

This rearrangement joins TRBV13 to TRBJ2-4, with 7 bases identical to TRBD2. The V and J ends lost 3 bases and 1 base, in that order; junction bases with no gene match: 6. This CDR3 contains 16 residues. Per germline, CDR1 PRHDT and CDR2 FYEKMQ (reference sequence). CDR3 residues: CASSFQGGLAKNIQYF. Written as DNA, the CDR3 is TGTGCCAGCAGCTTTCAGGGAGGGCTGGCCAAAAACATTCAGTACTTC.

The chain joins TRBV29-1 to TRBJ2-7; TRBD1 matches at 8 bases. The CDR3 length is 12 residues. From germline, CDR1 is SQVTM and CDR2 ANQGSEA. Trimming at V came to 3 bases and at J to 3 bases, leaving 1 base not matched to a gene. As DNA, the CDR3 is TGCAGCGTTGACGACAGGGGCTACGAGCAGTACTTC. Translated, it gives CSVDDRGYEQYF.

The CDR3 bases are TGTGCCAGCAGTTTAACATTCGGGCCTCAGGTCTATGGCTACACCTTC. This sequence encodes CASSLTFGPQVYGYTF. The chain carries TRBV27 and TRBJ1-2, with D uncertain. Germline V gives CDR1 MNHEY, CDR2 SMNVEV (reference sequence). CDR3 size: 16 residues. V was clipped by 2 bases and J by 4 bases, with 17 bases between them.

The chain combines TRBV29-1 with TRBJ1-1; tentatively, D is TRBD1 (5 bases). The CDR3 is made up of 14 amino acids. Trimming took 1 base from V and 1 from J, leaving 10 bases between them. From germline, CDR1 is SQVTM and CDR2 ANQGSEA. Written as DNA, the CDR3 is TGCAGCGTTGAAGCCAGGGTCCGGAACACTGAAGCTTTCTTT. As protein: CSVEARVRNTEAFF.

This rearrangement joins TRBV11-2 to TRBJ1-6; 8 nucleotides line up with TRBD1. V shed 1 base and J 6 bases; nucleotides not matched to a gene: 5. The germline CDR1 and CDR2 sequences are SGHAT and FQNNGV. The CDR3 loop spans 16 amino acids. As DNA, the CDR3 is TGTGCCAGCAGCTTAGTCCCAGGGGGCTCTAATTCACCCCTCCACTTT. Translated, it gives CASSLVPGGSNSPLHF.

This clonotype was picked up many times. The rearrangement uses TRBV28 and TRBJ2-7; D tentatively fits TRBD1 or TRBD2 (5 bases each). Germline values: CDR1 MDHEN, CDR2 SYDVKM. This CDR3 has 14 amino acids. Trimming pared 2 bases from V and 4 bases from J, leaving 12 bases between. CDR3 residues: CASSLEGSSYEQYF. The CDR3 nucleotides are TGTGCCAGCAGTTTAGAGGGGTCTTCGTACGAGCAGTACTTC.

The chain links TRBV19 to TRBJ1-1; D is ambiguous. The CDR3 extends over 14 amino acids. V shed 2 bases and J shed 1 base, with 8 bases lying between them. CDR1 is LNHDA, CDR2 SQIVND, per germline (reference sequence). CDR3 protein: CASSISLANTEAFF. The DNA of the CDR3 is TGTGCCAGTAGTATATCACTTGCGAACACTGAAGCTTTCTTT.

This clonotype has only a few counts. This sequence joins TRBV7-9 and TRBJ2-2; D call uncertain. Germline assignment: CDR1 SEHNR and CDR2 FQNEAQ (reference sequence). V was cut by 2 bases and J by 7 bases, with 11 bases left in between. CDR3 size: 14 residues. The CDR3, as DNA: TGTGCCAGCAGCTTATCTGGAGAGAACGGGGAGCTGTTTTTT. Amino acid sequence: CASSLSGENGELFF.

This chain joins TRBV20-1 and TRBJ1-1; a possible D gene is TRBD1 (5 bases). CDR3 size: 14 residues. V was pared by 5 bases and J by 2 bases, with 15 bases between. CDR1 and CDR2 from the germline V gene are DFQATT and SNEGSKA (reference sequence). The CDR3 sequence: CSAPVGGGNTEAFF. The CDR3 DNA is TGCAGTGCTCCAGTGGGGGGGGGAAACACTGAAGCTTTCTTT.

This clonotype was picked up a small number of times. The chain employs TRBV5-1 and TRBJ1-4, with D perhaps TRBD1 (5 bases). Trimming stripped 6 bases from V and 8 bases from J, with 14 bases between. Germline V lookup: CDR1 SGHRS, CDR2 YFSETQ. The CDR3 is 13 amino acids. The CDR3 region has the DNA TGCGCCAGCACCCGGGGGTCGGGGGAAAAACTGTTTTTT. This gives the protein CASTRGSGEKLFF.

There are many counts of this clonotype. V is TRBV2 and J is TRBJ1-1; TRBD1 might be the D (5 bases). The CDR3 loop spans 11 amino acids. Between the trimmed V and J ends, which lost 5 bases and 8 bases, there was a span of 9 bases. Germline lookup yields CDR1 SNHLY and CDR2 FYNNEI. CDR3 nucleotide sequence: TGTGCCAGCAGTCCCGGACAAGAAGCTTTCTTT. It encodes CASSPGQEAFF.

In this sample, this clonotype turned up many times. The rearrangement links TRBV5-4 to TRBJ2-5; 13 bases match TRBD2. V shed 4 bases, J shed 1 base, and the junction held 10 bases outside the gene matches. The CDR3 consists of 18 residues. Germline V gene data show CDR1 as SGHNT and CDR2 as YYREEE (reference sequence). CDR3 sequence: CASSIGTSGTGGQETQYF. The CDR3 nucleotides are TGTGCCAGCAGCATAGGGACTAGCGGGACGGGGGGCCAAGAGACCCAGTACTTC.

This clonotype was observed at least ten times. A junction end diverges from the germline sequence, so it may reflect a read error. V is TRBV7-7 and J is TRBJ2-7, with D perhaps TRBD1 (5 bases). The CDR3 has 14 residues. Germline V gene lookup returns CDR1 SSHAT and CDR2 FNYEAQ (reference sequence). This CDR3 reads CASSPVYRSYEQYF. The CDR3 DNA sequence: TGTGCTAGCAGCCCAGTGTACAGGTCCTACGAGCAGTACTTC. The full variable domain, rest sourced from reference TRBV7-7 and TRBJ2-7, is GAGVSQSPRYKVTKRGQDVTLRCDPISSHATLYWYQQALGQGPEFLTYFNYEAQPDKSGLPSDRFSAERPEGSISTLTIQRTEQRDSAMYRCASSPVYRSYEQYFGPGTRLTVT.

This clonotype was counted a few times. The J gene is TRBJ2-7, the V gene TRBV29-1; D may match TRBD1 or TRBD2 (6 bases each). The germline gives CDR1 SQVTM, CDR2 ANQGSEA. The CDR3 runs 14 residues. The V end lost 7 bases, the J end lost 3 bases, and 19 bases lay between the germline ends. The CDR3 DNA reads TGCAGCGCCCTGGGGGGCAGTTATCTCTACGAGCAGTACTTC. Residues: CSALGGSYLYEQYF.

This chain joins TRBV7-2 and TRBJ1-1; 7 nucleotides line up with TRBD1. The CDR3 contains 16 residues. CDR1 SGHTA and CDR2 FQGNSA come from the germline V gene. With V trimmed by 0 bases and J by 0 bases, 4 bases remained unmatched. The CDR3 loop reads CASSLAVGQMNTEAFF. CDR3 bases: TGTGCCAGCAGCTTAGCGGTGGGACAGATGAACACTGAAGCTTTCTTT.

The V call is TRBV10-3, the J call TRBJ2-7, with D unresolved. V was pared by 3 bases and J by 9 bases, with 15 bases between. Germline V CDR1 and CDR2: ENHRY, SYGVKD. This CDR3 contains 13 residues. The CDR3 is CAISEETTGWQYF. The CDR3 bases are TGTGCCATCAGTGAAGAGACAACTGGTTGGCAGTACTTC.

This clonotype has a count of ten or more. The CDR3 here is CASRIDRPNTGELFF. CDR3 DNA sequence: TGTGCCAGCAGGATAGACAGGCCTAACACCGGGGAGCTGTTTTTT. The chain is built from TRBV28 and TRBJ2-2; D is perhaps TRBD1 (6 bases). The V end lost 6 bases, the J end lost 2 bases, and 13 bases lay between the germline ends. This CDR3 has 15 amino acids. The germline V gene encodes CDR1 MDHEN and CDR2 SYDVKM.

V gene TRBV27 combines with J gene TRBJ1-2; D is unclear. V was shortened by 7 bases and J by 0 bases, with 15 bases between the two germline ends. This CDR3 is built from 15 residues. The germline CDR1 and CDR2 sequences are MNHEY and SMNVEV (reference sequence). As DNA, the CDR3 is TGTGCCAGCACCTCAAACAAGGACTCTAACTATGGCTACACCTTC. This gives the protein CASTSNKDSNYGYTF.

There are many counts of this clonotype. DNA for the CDR3: TGCGCCAGCAGCGTGACGGCCGACACTGAAGCTTTCTTT. Translation: CASSVTADTEAFF. This chain uses TRBV5-1 with TRBJ1-1; D uncertain. V lost 4 bases to trimming and J lost 3 bases, with 10 bases between them. The V gene's germline CDR1 is SGHRS and CDR2 YFSETQ. This CDR3 is built from 13 residues.

This clonotype appeared a few times. This chain links TRBV10-3 with TRBJ1-5, with D hard to call. The V and J ends lost 6 bases and 5 bases respectively, with 14 bases between them. The CDR3 length is 14 residues. Germline V gene sequence: CDR1 ENHRY, CDR2 SYGVKD. CDR3 sequence reads: CAISPPGRDQPQHF. CDR3 DNA sequence: TGTGCCATCAGCCCACCAGGAAGAGATCAGCCCCAGCATTTT.

This clonotype was seen many times. The gene calls are TRBV7-6 and TRBJ1-4; 7 bases line up with TRBD1. This CDR3 contains 14 residues. Trimming cost V 4 bases and J 10 bases; bases outside gene matches: 9. The germline V gene encodes CDR1 SGHVS and CDR2 FNYEAQ. CDR3 residues: CASSSTRQGGKLFF. In DNA form, the CDR3 reads TGTGCCAGCAGCTCCACCAGACAGGGCGGAAAACTGTTTTTT.